These 31 T cell receptor beta chains share one sample of origin, sequenced in a study of T cell repertoires in cytomegalovirus infection. TCRdb itself ran the reads through MiXCR, one entry per CDR3 protein. The profile covers hundreds of thousands of distinct CDR3 sequences, with approximately 40% appearing a single time and 43% taken by the ten largest. No antigen has been assigned to these receptors. This specimen consisted of cultured PBMCs, obtained from culture after CMV antigen stimulation. Receptors originate from a human donor in good health (CMV status not recorded). Some clones in this sample may be carry-over from other donors' samples.

The rearrangement links TRBV20-1 to TRBJ1-2; D perhaps matches TRBD1 (5 bases). CDR3 length equals 12 residues. Germline V gives CDR1 DFQATT, CDR2 SNEGSKA (reference sequence). Trimming shortened V by 3 bases and J by 2 bases, and 7 bases separated the two germline ends. The CDR3 nucleotides are TGCAGTGCTAGCGGGGGGAACTATGGCTACACCTTC. Its translation is CSASGGNYGYTF.

J is TRBJ1-5 and V is TRBV19, with no clear D. Between the trimmed V and J ends, which lost 10 bases and 4 bases, there was a span of 17 bases. Germline V gives CDR1 LNHDA, CDR2 SQIVND (reference sequence). CDR3 size: 14 residues. Written as DNA, the CDR3 is TGTGCCACCACCGCGCCCCAAGATAATCAGCCCCAGCATTTT. Its translation is CATTAPQDNQPQHF. Complete variable domain (other parts from reference TRBV19 and TRBJ1-5): DGGITQSPKYLFRKEGQNVTLSCEQNLNHDAMYWYRQDPGQGLRLIYYSQIVNDFQKGDIAEGYSVSREKKESFPLTVTSAQKNPTAFYLCATTAPQDNQPQHFGDGTRLSIL.

This clonotype was recorded many times. The chain couples TRBV7-2 to TRBJ1-2; D is possibly TRBD1 (5 bases). V was clipped by 1 base and J by 6 bases, with 15 bases between them. This CDR3 is built from 15 residues. From germline, CDR1 is SGHTA and CDR2 FQGNSA. DNA of the CDR3: TGTGCCAGCAGCTTAGGAGGAGCAGGGAACGATGGCTACACCTTC. Translated, it gives CASSLGGAGNDGYTF.

In this sample, this clonotype turned up a few times. V gene TRBV7-9 combines with J gene TRBJ2-7, with D maybe TRBD2 (6 bases). Germline V gene lookup returns CDR1 SEHNR and CDR2 FQNEAQ (reference sequence). The CDR3 runs to 16 residues. V was clipped by 5 bases and J by 6 bases, with 23 bases between them. The CDR3 here is CASSPPRGTPFLEQYF. CDR3 DNA: TGTGCCAGCAGCCCTCCGCGAGGGACTCCCTTTCTCGAGCAGTACTTC.

This chain links TRBV12-3 or TRBV12-4 with TRBJ2-7; 11 nucleotides match TRBD2. The CDR3 has 15 amino acids. The J segment lost 6 bases and the V segment lost 2 bases, leaving 6 bases of the junction unmatched. The CDR3 here is CASSLPPLAGAEQYF. CDR3 nucleotides: TGTGCCAGCAGTTTACCACCACTAGCGGGAGCCGAGCAGTACTTC.

This sequence joins TRBV7-9 and TRBJ2-7, with D maybe TRBD2 (5 bases). CDR1 is SEHNR and CDR2 is FQNEAQ in the germline V gene (reference sequence). V dropped 5 bases and J dropped 0 bases, with 14 bases sitting between them. The length of the CDR3 is 15 residues. CDR3 in amino acids: CASSPSPGFSYEQYF. CDR3 sequence (DNA): TGTGCCAGCAGCCCCTCGCCGGGGTTCTCCTACGAGCAGTACTTC.

The chain is built from TRBV5-1 and TRBJ2-2; 7 bases fit TRBD2. The CDR3 runs 16 residues. The germline V gene has CDR1 SGHRS and CDR2 YFSETQ. V was clipped by 2 bases and J by 1 base; unmatched bases: 5. CDR3 coding DNA: TGCGCCAGCAGCTTTGCAGCGGGGATGAACACCGGGGAGCTGTTTTTT. Translated: CASSFAAGMNTGELFF. Looking up the rest from reference TRBV5-1 and TRBJ2-2 gives the full variable domain: KAGVTQTPRYLIKTRGQQVTLSCSPISGHRSVSWYQQTPGQGLQFLFEYFSETQRNKGNFPGRFSGRQFSNSRSEMNVSTLELGDSALYLCASSFAAGMNTGELFFGEGSRLTVL.

This chain joins TRBV6-8 and TRBJ2-7; TRBD2 might be the D (5 bases). The CDR3 has 13 residues. V lost 5 bases to trimming and J lost 2 bases, with 10 bases between them. Looked up from germline, CDR1 is MNHGY and CDR2 is SAAAGT. CDR3 region: CASSPLGTYEQYF. Written as DNA, the CDR3 is TGTGCCAGCAGTCCCCTCGGGACCTACGAGCAGTACTTC.

This clonotype appeared a few times. CDR3 bases: TGTGCCAGCAGGCGAATAGGGTTGTCTGGAAACACCATATATTTT. Encoded protein: CASRRIGLSGNTIYF. This chain links TRBV6-1 with TRBJ1-3; D is unresolved. Trimming left V 6 bases short and J 1 base short, with 13 bases between. Germline V gives CDR1 MNHNS, CDR2 SASEGT. This CDR3 has 15 residues.

The CDR3 region has the DNA TGCGCCAGCAGCCTAAGGGGGAGGGGCGACACCGGGGAGCTGTTTTTT. This translates into CASSLRGRGDTGELFF. The V and J genes are TRBV4-1 and TRBJ2-2; D might be TRBD2 (7 bases). Germline V gene data show CDR1 as MGHRA and CDR2 as YSYEKL. The length of the CDR3 is 16 residues. V was pared by 4 bases and J by 3 bases, with 15 bases between.

Many counts were recorded for this clonotype. The chain links TRBV7-2 to TRBJ2-3; D is ambiguous. Germline V gene data show CDR1 as SGHTA and CDR2 as FQGNSA. The CDR3 is 15 residues long. Between the trimmed V and J ends, which lost 5 bases and 1 base, there was a span of 13 bases. The CDR3 loop reads CASSKMGGGTDTQYF. The DNA for the CDR3 is TGTGCCAGCAGCAAAATGGGCGGAGGCACAGATACGCAGTATTTT.

This clonotype appeared a few times. The chain is built from TRBV6-1 and TRBJ1-1; unclear D gene. This CDR3 has 14 amino acids. The V gene's germline CDR1 is MNHNS and CDR2 SASEGT. With 3 bases removed from V and 0 bases from J, the gap between germline ends came to 8 bases. DNA of the CDR3: TGTGCCAGCAGTGAGGGAGGAATGAACACTGAAGCTTTCTTT. This codes for CASSEGGMNTEAFF.

This clonotype was recorded a few times. The chain employs TRBV7-2 and TRBJ1-5; 12 nucleotides match TRBD1. The length of the CDR3 is 17 residues. V lost 5 bases to trimming and J lost 1 base; unmatched junction nucleotides: 6. CDR1 SGHTA and CDR2 FQGNSA come from the germline V gene. The CDR3 region has the DNA TGTGCCAGCAGCGGGGGACAGGGGGCCGGGAGCAATCAGCCCCAGCATTTT. This sequence encodes CASSGGQGAGSNQPQHF.

The chain uses TRBV19 and TRBJ1-6; the D is unclear. This CDR3 has 17 amino acids. The germline V gene has CDR1 LNHDA and CDR2 SQIVND (reference sequence). V lost 10 bases to trimming and J lost 0 bases, with 19 bases between them. The CDR3 bases are TGTGCCACTAAGACCCAGGCGGAAAGCTCCTATAATTCACCCCTCCACTTT. It is translated as CATKTQAESSYNSPLHF.

The J gene is TRBJ2-5, the V gene TRBV15; D might be TRBD1 or TRBD2, each matching 6 bases. The germline V gene encodes CDR1 LNHNV and CDR2 YYDKDF (reference sequence). The CDR3 covers 17 residues. V was cut by 4 bases and J by 6 bases, with 24 bases left in between. The DNA for the CDR3 is TGTGCCACCAGCAACAATCGGGGGCTTCAGGTTAGGAAGACCCAGTACTTC. Amino acids: CATSNNRGLQVRKTQYF. Full variable domain (missing parts from reference TRBV15 and TRBJ2-5): DAMVIQNPRYQVTQFGKPVTLSCSQTLNHNVMYWYQQKSSQAPKLLFHYYDKDFNNEADTPDNFQSRRPNTSFCFLDIRSPGLGDTAMYLCATSNNRGLQVRKTQYFGPGTRLLVL.

The chain links TRBV7-9 to TRBJ2-5, with TRBD1 as a possible D gene (6 bases). V was trimmed by 3 bases and J by 4 bases, leaving 18 bases between them. Looked up from germline, CDR1 is SEHNR and CDR2 is FQNEAQ (reference sequence). The CDR3 totals 16 residues. The chain's CDR3 is CASSFFGRGLRETQYF. The CDR3 DNA reads as TGTGCCAGCAGCTTTTTCGGAAGGGGGTTGCGAGAGACCCAGTACTTC.

V is TRBV29-1 and J is TRBJ1-1; TRBD1 is a possible D gene (6 bases). The V gene's germline CDR1 is SQVTM and CDR2 ANQGSEA. Trimming cost V 5 bases and J 1 base, with 20 bases left between them. The CDR3 has 16 amino acids. CDR3 coding DNA: TGCAGCGTTTGGAGGCAGGGGACGATTACGAACACTGAAGCTTTCTTT. It is translated as CSVWRQGTITNTEAFF.

V and J are TRBV7-9 and TRBJ2-1; D is undetermined. The CDR3 has 15 amino acids. V lost 5 bases and J 5 bases, leaving 16 bases between the germline ends. CDR1 is SEHNR, CDR2 FQNEAQ, per germline (reference sequence). CDR3 nucleotides: TGTGCCAGCAGCCTGGTCCTACCTTTAGACAATGAGCAGTTCTTC. Translated, it gives CASSLVLPLDNEQFF.

V gene TRBV7-8 combines with J gene TRBJ2-7; D is uncertain. The germline V gene has CDR1 SGHVS and CDR2 FQNEAQ. The CDR3 runs 15 residues. V lost 5 bases to trimming and J lost 0 bases, with 14 bases between them. CDR3 amino acids: CASSPGVPPSYEQYF. As DNA, the CDR3 is TGTGCCAGCAGCCCTGGGGTGCCACCCTCCTACGAGCAGTACTTC.

This clonotype has a count of ten or more. This chain links TRBV7-2 with TRBJ1-1, with 8 bases fitting TRBD1. Germline V gives CDR1 SGHTA, CDR2 FQGNSA. V was pared by 1 base and J by 11 bases, with 9 bases of the junction left unmatched. This CDR3 spans 14 amino acids. CDR3 amino acids: CASSLGGRGPVAFF. The CDR3 bases are TGTGCCAGCAGCTTAGGCGGCAGGGGGCCCGTGGCTTTCTTT.

This chain connects TRBV6-1 to TRBJ2-7; D is unresolved. The length of the CDR3 is 14 residues. V shed 2 bases and J shed 3 bases, with 11 bases lying between them. Germline V gives CDR1 MNHNS, CDR2 SASEGT. CDR3 residues: CASSEYGPLYEQYF. The CDR3 bases are TGTGCCAGCAGTGAATACGGACCCCTCTACGAGCAGTACTTC.

The chain employs TRBV18 and TRBJ2-3; D remains unclear. V lost 3 bases and J lost 4, with 2 bases in between. Germline assignment: CDR1 KGHSH and CDR2 LQKENI. The CDR3 runs 11 residues. CDR3 DNA sequence: TGTGCCAGCTCACCCCCAGATACGCAGTATTTT. This gives the protein CASSPPDTQYF.

The chain couples TRBV19 to TRBJ1-4; D not resolved. CDR1 and CDR2 (germline): LNHDA, SQIVND (reference sequence). V lost 2 bases and J lost 0, with 4 bases in between. This CDR3 comprises 14 residues. The CDR3 sequence: CASSIWTTNEKLFF. The DNA for the CDR3 is TGTGCCAGTAGTATATGGACAACTAATGAAAAACTGTTTTTT.

This clonotype was picked up a small number of times. The chain links TRBV12-3 or TRBV12-4 to TRBJ1-2, with 7 bases identical to TRBD1. The ends lost 5 bases at V and 4 bases at J; junction bases unmatched: 10. The CDR3 sequence is 15 residues long. This CDR3 reads CASSPRDSLLYGYTF. For the CDR3, the DNA is TGTGCCAGCAGTCCTCGGGACAGCCTCCTCTATGGCTACACCTTC.

This chain joins TRBV4-1 and TRBJ2-1; 10 positions match TRBD2. The CDR3 has 17 residues. Germline-derived CDR1 and CDR2 are MGHRA and YSYEKL. The trim removed 0 bases at V and 9 bases at J, leaving 11 bases unmatched. For the CDR3, the DNA is TGCGCCAGCAGCCAAGAGTTGAGCGGGAGGGCCGTTGGTGAGCAGTTCTTC. It yields the protein CASSQELSGRAVGEQFF.

This chain joins TRBV2 and TRBJ2-3; 8 bases map to TRBD2. CDR1 is SNHLY, CDR2 FYNNEI, per germline. V gave up 6 bases and J gave up 4 bases; unmatched junction bases: 18. The CDR3 is made up of 18 amino acids. The CDR3 loop is CASSDRPLLSGRADTQYF. The CDR3 DNA is TGTGCCAGCAGCGACAGACCGCTGCTGAGCGGGAGAGCAGATACGCAGTATTTT.

This clonotype occurred a few times. DNA for the CDR3: TGTGCCAGCAGTTTCGGTGTCGAGCAGTACTTC. Translation gives CASSFGVEQYF. The genes are TRBV27 and TRBJ2-7, with unresolved D. The V gene's germline CDR1 is MNHEY and CDR2 SMNVEV (reference sequence). This CDR3 has 11 amino acids. Between the trimmed V and J ends, which lost 3 bases and 6 bases, there was a span of 6 bases.

The rearrangement links TRBV12-3 or TRBV12-4 to TRBJ1-6; the D is unclear. The CDR3 is 13 amino acids. Trimming stripped 6 bases from V and 7 bases from J, with 10 bases between. CDR3 sequence reads: CASSRGWNSPLHF. The CDR3 nucleotides read TGTGCCAGCAGCCGCGGGTGGAATTCACCCCTCCACTTT.

This clonotype was seen a few times. The rearrangement joins TRBV4-1 to TRBJ2-1, with 8 nucleotides matching TRBD2. The V and J ends lost 4 bases and 4 bases, in that order; junction bases with no gene match: 6. Germline V gene data show CDR1 as MGHRA and CDR2 as YSYEKL. The CDR3 runs 15 residues. The CDR3 sequence: CASSRGLATYNEQFF. CDR3 DNA: TGCGCCAGCAGCCGTGGACTAGCCACATACAATGAGCAGTTCTTC.

This clonotype has a handful of counts. One junction end disagrees with the germline gene, perhaps due to a read error. The chain has TRBV7-6 and TRBJ2-3; the match to TRBD2 covers 7 bases. Germline values: CDR1 SGHVS, CDR2 FNYEAQ. CDR3 size: 12 residues. CDR3 loop: CASSRDYDRQYF. DNA of the CDR3: TGTGCCAGCAGCCGGGACTACGATAGGCAGTATTTT.

The J gene is TRBJ1-5, the V gene TRBV18; possibly TRBD1 for D (6 bases). The CDR3 loop spans 16 amino acids. Trimming shortened V by 1 base and J by 0 bases, and 10 bases separated the two germline ends. In germline, CDR1 is KGHSH, CDR2 LQKENI. In nucleotides, the CDR3 is TGTGCCAGCTCACCACGGGGGGGCCTTAGCAATCAGCCCCAGCATTTT. It codes for CASSPRGGLSNQPQHF.